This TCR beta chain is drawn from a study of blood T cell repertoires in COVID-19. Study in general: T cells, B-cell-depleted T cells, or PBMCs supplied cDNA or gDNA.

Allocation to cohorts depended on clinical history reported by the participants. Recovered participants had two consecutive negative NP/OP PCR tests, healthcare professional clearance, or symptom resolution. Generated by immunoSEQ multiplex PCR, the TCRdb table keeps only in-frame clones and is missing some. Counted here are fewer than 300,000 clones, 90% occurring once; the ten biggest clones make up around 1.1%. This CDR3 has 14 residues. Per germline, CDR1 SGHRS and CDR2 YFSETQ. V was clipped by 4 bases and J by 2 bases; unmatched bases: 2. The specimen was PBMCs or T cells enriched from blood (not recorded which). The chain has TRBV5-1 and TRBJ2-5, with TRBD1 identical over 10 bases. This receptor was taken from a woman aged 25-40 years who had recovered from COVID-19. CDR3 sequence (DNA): TGCGCCAGCAGCGACAGGGGGCAACAAGAGACCCAGTACTTC. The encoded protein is CASSDRGQQETQYF. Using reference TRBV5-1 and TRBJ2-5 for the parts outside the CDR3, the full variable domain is KAGVTQTPRYLIKTRGQQVTLSCSPISGHRSVSWYQQTPGQGLQFLFEYFSETQRNKGNFPGRFSGRQFSNSRSEMNVSTLELGDSALYLCASSDRGQQETQYFGPGTRLLVL.